This entry features one TCR beta chain sequence. The antigen is unknown. Trimming removed 2 bases from V and 1 base from J; junction bases left unmatched: 3. CDR1 and CDR2 from the germline V gene are MDHEN and SYDVKM. This CDR3 comprises 16 residues. The data were obtained in a study of cytomegalovirus exposure and HLA in healthy donors. Study-wide results and limits: Links to common viral pathogens appeared, in a later analysis, for several of the most significant clusters. A later analysis showed TCR association rates differing by HLA locus, peaking at DRB1 and lowest at HLA-C. Prior analysis indicated that the majority of TCR beta V segments exhibited productivity approximately 90% or approximately 30% of the time.

In the PCR, 60 Vbeta and 13 Jbeta primers were used. The method was immunoSEQ multiplex PCR; TCRdb's version includes in-frame clones alone and lacks a portion of them. Altogether 140,000 to 150,000 clones are present, around two thirds being singletons, with the ten largest covering 2.1%. The TCR sequence derives from a woman aged 60 to 75 in good health and CMV-seropositive. The chain has TRBV28 and TRBJ1-5; TRBD1 matches 9 bases. The source material was PBMCs. CDR3 DNA: TGTGCCAGCAGTTTAATAGGACAGGGGAGCAATCAGCCCCAGCATTTT. Translation gives CASSLIGQGSNQPQHF.